This paragraph covers one T cell receptor beta chain sequence. The antigen is undetermined. Primers for the PCR totalled 60 Vbeta and 13 Jbeta. The data were produced by immunoSEQ multiplex PCR, yet TCRdb's version contains in-frame clones alone and is incomplete. The data show roughly 160,000 clones, about 80% seen once. The source of the sample is a study of cytomegalovirus exposure and HLA in healthy donors. Study context: There were 85 million or so unique TCRs (from HLA-typed donors) in an early data release. Overall study findings and caveats: Later analysis reportedly placed an Asian-associated ancestry cluster below the roughly 700-donor mean in N-insertions. The study labeled fewer than 200 TCR beta chains cytomegalovirus-associated.

CDR3 length equals 13 residues. Per the germline V gene, CDR1 is LGHNT and CDR2 is FRNRAP. Trimming shortened V by 9 bases and J by 5 bases, and 17 bases separated the two germline ends. This chain joins TRBV12-5 and TRBJ2-7, with a weak D call TRBD2 (6 bases). This TCR was recovered from a woman between 50 and 59 years old in good health and CMV-seropositive. The sample taken for sequencing was PBMCs. The CDR3 sequence is CARVPGEGDEQYF. The CDR3 DNA reads as TGTGCTAGGGTGCCGGGGGAAGGGGACGAGCAGTACTTC.